The entry below gives a single TCR beta chain sequence along with its context. Its antigen is unidentified. Unique molecular identifiers had been added to the TCR beta cDNA libraries. TCRdb analysed the PCR reads with MiXCR anew, one entry per CDR3 protein. The repertoire consists of roughly 580,000 distinct CDR3 sequences, with roughly 40% occurring once and the leading ten covering around 1.7%. This sample was taken from a study of post-analysis software for immune sequencing data. Notes on the study in general: Roughly five TRBV segments, including TRBV5-6, TRBV5-1 and TRBV20-1, were more frequent in patients than controls.

J lost 1 base, V lost 4 bases, and 3 bases had no gene match. Germline V gene sequence: CDR1 SEHNR, CDR2 FQNEAQ (reference sequence). CDR3 length: 16 residues. The genes are TRBV7-9 and TRBJ2-3, with 12 bases identical to TRBD2. The sequencing input was blood. The receptor was derived from a girl aged 5-17 years with multiple sclerosis. This CDR3 is CASSSPSGGGTDTQYF. In DNA form, the CDR3 reads TGTGCCAGCAGCTCCCCTAGCGGGGGGGGCACAGATACGCAGTATTTT.